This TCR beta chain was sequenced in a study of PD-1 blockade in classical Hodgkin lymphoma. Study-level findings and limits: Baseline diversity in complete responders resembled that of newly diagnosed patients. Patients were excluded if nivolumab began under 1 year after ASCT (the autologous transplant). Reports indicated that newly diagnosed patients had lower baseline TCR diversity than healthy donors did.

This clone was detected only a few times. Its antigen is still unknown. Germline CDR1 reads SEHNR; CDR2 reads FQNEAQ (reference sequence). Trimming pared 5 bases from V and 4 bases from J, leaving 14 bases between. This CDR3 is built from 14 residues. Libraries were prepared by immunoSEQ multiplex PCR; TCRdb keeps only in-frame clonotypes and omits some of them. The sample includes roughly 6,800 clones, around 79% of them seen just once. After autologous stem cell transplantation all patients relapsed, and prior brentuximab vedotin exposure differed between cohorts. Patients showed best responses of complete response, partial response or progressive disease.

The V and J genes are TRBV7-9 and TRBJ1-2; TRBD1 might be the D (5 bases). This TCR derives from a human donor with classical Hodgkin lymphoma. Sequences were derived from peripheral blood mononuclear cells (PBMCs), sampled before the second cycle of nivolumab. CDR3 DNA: TGTGCCAGCAGCCAAGGGACGGAGCTCTATGGCTACACCTTC. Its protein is CASSQGTELYGYTF. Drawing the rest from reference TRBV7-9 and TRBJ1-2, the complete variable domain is DTGVSQNPRHKITKRGQNVTFRCDPISEHNRLYWYRQTLGQGPEFLTYFQNEAQLEKSRLLSDRFSAERPKGSFSTLEIQRTEQGDSAMYLCASSQGTELYGYTFGSGTRLTVV.